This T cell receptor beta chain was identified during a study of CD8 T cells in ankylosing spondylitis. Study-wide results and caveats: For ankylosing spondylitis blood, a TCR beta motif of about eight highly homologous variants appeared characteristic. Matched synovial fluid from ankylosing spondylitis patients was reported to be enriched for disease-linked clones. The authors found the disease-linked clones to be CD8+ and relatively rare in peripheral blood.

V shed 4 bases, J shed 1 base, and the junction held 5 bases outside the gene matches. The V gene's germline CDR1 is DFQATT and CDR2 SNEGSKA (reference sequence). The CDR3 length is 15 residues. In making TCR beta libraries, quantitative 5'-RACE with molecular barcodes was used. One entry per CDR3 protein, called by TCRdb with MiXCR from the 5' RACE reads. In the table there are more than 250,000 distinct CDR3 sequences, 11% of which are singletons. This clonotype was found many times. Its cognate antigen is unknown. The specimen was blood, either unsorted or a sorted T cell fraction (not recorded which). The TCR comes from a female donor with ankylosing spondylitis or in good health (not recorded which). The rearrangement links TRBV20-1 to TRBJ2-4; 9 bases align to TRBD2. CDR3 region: CSAIAGEVAKNIQYF. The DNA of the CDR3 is TGCAGTGCTATAGCGGGAGAGGTGGCCAAAAACATTCAGTACTTC.